This T cell receptor beta chain was documented in a study of persistence of HIV-infected CD4 T cells. Study at large: A median of approximately eight years of suppressive ART preceded sampling. A larger, less memory-rich fraction responded to anti-CD3/anti-CD28 beads than to antigen.

This CDR3 is 13 amino acids long. CDR1 SGHTA and CDR2 FQGTGA come from the germline V gene. The germline V and J ends were trimmed by 5 bases and 1 base, with 8 bases remaining between them. The libraries were made with immunoSEQ version 4 in survey mode. The repertoire was sequenced with immunoSEQ multiplex PCR; TCRdb's copy has only in-frame clones and lacks some. The sample gives 44,000 or so clones, approximately 89% of which show up once; under 2% is in the top ten. Cells were stimulated nonspecifically with anti-CD3/anti-CD28 magnetic beads. CD4+ T cells upregulating both CD40 ligand and CD69 were sorted as responding cells. CD8-depleted PBMCs were stimulated around 17 hours with anti-CD28/CD49d costimulation, CD40-blocking antibody and enfuvirtide. Of note for this clone: Its specificity is not known.

The source material was CD4+ T cells sorted from PBMCs after approximately 20-hour stimulation, sampled from a patient who received antiretroviral therapy. The receptor was derived from an adult man with HIV who was CMV-seropositive. This chain uses TRBV7-3 with TRBJ1-2; D gene ambiguous. CDR3 region: CASSPDGNYGYTF. In nucleotides, the CDR3 is TGTGCCAGCAGCCCGGACGGTAACTATGGCTACACCTTC.